This T cell receptor (beta chain) derives from a study of early T cells in non-severe SARS-CoV-2 infection. About the research overall: Sequenced material consisted of bulk RNA (from unsorted whole blood), and chains were unpaired. General study results and limits: VDJdb-based matching was biased toward anti-spike CD8 responses and missed private and CD4 specificities.

Unique molecular identifiers were affixed to single, distinct cDNA molecules. Each CDR3 protein gets one entry after TCRdb re-called the 5' RACE reads with MiXCR. The sample includes 75,000 to 80,000 distinct CDR3 sequences, about 16% of them seen just once. This clonotype was counted only a few times. Antigen unknown. The TCR was taken from an adult who was a healthcare worker with PCR-confirmed SARS-CoV-2 infection or an uninfected control (not recorded which). Source material: whole blood.

The CDR3 DNA reads as TGCAGTGCTAGAGCCCCTCATGGACTCGGACCGCCTGGAAACACCATATATTTT. It codes for CSARAPHGLGPPGNTIYF. This chain uses TRBV20-1 with TRBJ1-3, with no clear D. CDR3 length: 18 amino acids. Germline CDR1 is DFQATT and CDR2 is SNEGSKA (reference sequence). Trimming left V 1 base short and J 2 bases short, with 21 bases between.